This T cell receptor beta chain was recovered during a study of cytomegalovirus exposure and HLA in healthy donors. PCR primers comprised 60 Vbeta and 13 Jbeta primers. The method was immunoSEQ multiplex PCR; TCRdb's version includes in-frame clones alone and lacks a portion of them. The sample lists roughly 190,000 clones; around four fifths were seen once. CDR3 length equals 15 residues. Germline CDR1 reads SGHRS; CDR2 reads YFSETQ. V lost 0 bases and J lost 1, with 7 bases in between. The source is a man aged 35-49 years in good health and CMV-seropositive. The sample was PBMCs. This chain links TRBV5-1 with TRBJ1-4, with D unclear. CDR3 residues: CASSLDGLTNEKLFF. CDR3 sequence (DNA): TGCGCCAGCAGCTTGGATGGGCTAACTAATGAAAAACTGTTTTTT.